What follows are 25 T cell receptor beta chains derived from one specimen sequenced in a study of T cell repertoires in aging, cancer and after chemotherapy. Rearranged V-D-J TRB sequences were amplified with a mixed TRB-A/B primer pool. TCRdb called the multiplex PCR reads again in MiXCR, with one record for every CDR3 protein. This sample has 2,500 to 4,000 distinct CDR3 sequences, with 30% to 45% found just once. Peripheral blood genomic DNA, not sorted cells or RNA, was the template. The sequenced sample consisted of blood. All receptors come from a human donor with a solid tumor.

The CDR3 here is CASSLDPTGIYGYTF. CDR3 bases: TGTGCCAGCAGCTTAGACCCGACAGGAATCTATGGCTACACCTTC. The gene calls are TRBV7-2 and TRBJ1-2; D is perhaps TRBD1 (6 bases). Germline CDR1 is SGHTA and CDR2 is FQGNSA. The CDR3 contains 15 residues. V lost 1 base, J lost 4 bases, and 13 bases lay in between. Filled out from reference TRBV7-2 and TRBJ1-2, the complete variable domain reads GAGVSQSPSNKVTEKGKDVELRCDPISGHTALYWYRQSLGQGLEFLIYFQGNSAPDKSGLPSDRFSAERTGGSVSTLTIQRTQQEDSAVYLCASSLDPTGIYGYTFGSGTRLTVV.

This chain uses TRBV6-4 with TRBJ1-6, with D unclear. Germline loops: CDR1 MRHNA, CDR2 SNTAGT. Trimming cost V 3 bases and J 5 bases, with 8 bases left between them. CDR3 length: 14 amino acids. The CDR3 DNA is TGTGCCAGCAGTGATGGATCAGATAATTCACCCCTCCACTTT. Translated: CASSDGSDNSPLHF.

The J gene is TRBJ2-3, the V gene TRBV5-1; 10 bases are a match to TRBD1. CDR3 size: 15 residues. The V gene end was trimmed by 4 bases and the J gene end by 4 bases; junction bases not matched to a gene: 6. Germline V gene lookup returns CDR1 SGHRS and CDR2 YFSETQ. The CDR3 sequence is CASSLAGTGADTQYF. As DNA, the CDR3 is TGCGCCAGCAGCCTAGCCGGGACAGGGGCAGATACGCAGTATTTT. Complete variable domain (other parts from reference TRBV5-1 and TRBJ2-3): KAGVTQTPRYLIKTRGQQVTLSCSPISGHRSVSWYQQTPGQGLQFLFEYFSETQRNKGNFPGRFSGRQFSNSRSEMNVSTLELGDSALYLCASSLAGTGADTQYFGPGTRLTVL.

This clonotype was seen a few times. CDR3 residues: CASSIEGGGETQYF. Written as DNA, the CDR3 is TGTGCCAGTAGTATAGAAGGGGGCGGAGAGACCCAGTACTTC. The V call is TRBV19, the J call TRBJ2-5, with TRBD1 identical over 7 bases. The CDR3 covers 14 residues. Germline trimming cut 0 bases from V and 4 bases from J; bases unmatched to any gene: 2. Germline assignment: CDR1 LNHDA and CDR2 SQIVND (reference sequence).

This clonotype has only a few counts. The chain uses TRBV6-5 and TRBJ1-1, with D hard to call. CDR1 is MNHEY and CDR2 is SVGAGI in the germline V gene. V lost 3 bases and J lost 3, with 8 bases in between. This CDR3 has 13 amino acids. The CDR3 nucleotides read TGTGCCAGCAGTTATCCGGGTTACACTGAAGCTTTCTTT. This translates into CASSYPGYTEAFF.

This clonotype was counted between two and nine times. The rearrangement joins TRBV12-3 or TRBV12-4 to TRBJ2-7, with a tentative D call TRBD2 (5 bases). The V gene lost 3 bases and the J gene lost 0 bases, with 9 bases spanning the gap. CDR3 length: 14 amino acids. In DNA, the CDR3 is TGTGCCAGCAGTTTGATTGGGAGCTCCTACGAGCAGTACTTC. Protein sequence: CASSLIGSSYEQYF.

By share, this clonotype counts as hyperexpanded. The gene calls are TRBV15 and TRBJ2-5; 7 bases agree with TRBD1. In germline, CDR1 is LNHNV, CDR2 YYDKDF (reference sequence). V lost 6 bases, J lost 4 bases, and 11 bases stayed unmatched. This CDR3 comprises 15 residues. CDR3 loop: CATSSEGAPGETQYF. CDR3 in DNA: TGTGCCACCAGTAGCGAGGGGGCGCCGGGAGAGACCCAGTACTTC.

This chain uses TRBV12-3 or TRBV12-4 with TRBJ2-7; the D call may be TRBD1 or TRBD2 (5 bases each). The V end lost 6 bases, the J end lost 0 bases, and 12 bases lay between the germline ends. This CDR3 is 14 amino acids long. The DNA of the CDR3 is TGTGCCAGCAGCCGAGGTGGGGGCTCCTACGAGCAGTACTTC. Translating gives CASSRGGGSYEQYF.

This clonotype is medium-sized by share. The rearrangement uses TRBV5-5 and TRBJ1-6; TRBD1 is a possible D gene (6 bases). The germline V and J ends were trimmed by 0 bases and 9 bases, with 16 bases remaining between them. CDR3 size: 16 residues. CDR1 and CDR2 from the germline V gene are SGHKS and YYEKEE (reference sequence). This CDR3 is CASSLEQGLGVSPLHF. DNA of the CDR3: TGTGCCAGCAGCTTGGAACAGGGATTAGGAGTTTCACCCCTCCACTTT.

A few counts support this clonotype. The V gene is TRBV5-6, the J gene TRBJ2-6; TRBD2 aligns across 9 bases. V dropped 1 base and J dropped 0; count of bases not matched to a gene: 2. The germline gives CDR1 SGHDT, CDR2 YYEEEE. The CDR3 has 17 amino acids. CDR3 sequence (DNA): TGTGCCAGCAGCTTGCTAGCGGGGCGCTCTGGGGCCAACGTCCTGACTTTC. Amino acids: CASSLLAGRSGANVLTF.

This clonotype was seen more than once but under ten times. The chain combines TRBV24-1 with TRBJ2-3; D ambiguous. The CDR3 has 13 residues. Germline CDR1 KGHDR, CDR2 SFDVKD. V dropped 10 bases and J dropped 0 bases, with 10 bases sitting between them. The CDR3 sequence: CATQRSSTDTQYF. Written as DNA, the CDR3 is TGTGCCACGCAGAGATCTAGCACAGATACGCAGTATTTT.

A single count supports this clonotype. The V call is TRBV20-1, the J call TRBJ1-2; TRBD1 matches 7 bases. Germline CDR1 DFQATT, CDR2 SNEGSKA (reference sequence). The CDR3 totals 12 residues. Unmatched junction bases numbered 6, after V lost 6 bases and J lost 5 bases. The CDR3 here is CSAEGTAYGYTF. CDR3 nucleotide sequence: TGCAGTGCGGAGGGGACAGCTTATGGCTACACCTTC.

This clonotype was found a few times. The V gene is TRBV5-4, the J gene TRBJ2-1; 13 nucleotides agree with TRBD2. Unmatched junction bases numbered 3, after V lost 3 bases and J lost 6 bases. Per the germline V gene, CDR1 is SGHNT and CDR2 is YYREEE (reference sequence). The CDR3 extends over 15 amino acids. The CDR3, as DNA: TGTGCCAGCAGCTCCGGGACTAGCGGGGTCAATGAGCAGTTCTTC. Its translation is CASSSGTSGVNEQFF.

This clonotype was counted a few times. The gene calls are TRBV27 and TRBJ2-1; perhaps TRBD1 as D (6 bases). From germline, CDR1 is MNHEY and CDR2 SMNVEV (reference sequence). V lost 3 bases, J lost 5 bases, and 8 bases lay in between. The CDR3 extends over 13 amino acids. In nucleotides, the CDR3 is TGTGCCAGCAGTTTGGGGGCGAACAATGAGCAGTTCTTC. Its translation: CASSLGANNEQFF.

This clonotype is classed as medium-sized. This sequence joins TRBV13 and TRBJ2-1; D is possibly TRBD2 (6 bases). CDR1 is PRHDT and CDR2 is FYEKMQ in the germline V gene (reference sequence). The germline V and J ends were trimmed by 3 bases and 4 bases, with 10 bases remaining between them. The length of the CDR3 is 14 residues. CDR3: CASSFRDSYNEQFF. The CDR3, as DNA: TGTGCCAGCAGCTTCCGGGACTCATACAATGAGCAGTTCTTC.

This clonotype turned up a few times. The chain combines TRBV20-1 with TRBJ2-3; 12 bases fit TRBD1. In germline, CDR1 is DFQATT, CDR2 SNEGSKA (reference sequence). This CDR3 has 15 residues. Trimming took 4 bases from V and 2 from J; bases not matched to a gene: 4. CDR3 in DNA: TGCAGTGCTACGGGACAGGGGGCCCACACAGATACGCAGTATTTT. This gives the protein CSATGQGAHTDTQYF.

The rearrangement uses TRBV6-5 and TRBJ1-4; a weak D match, TRBD1 (5 bases). V was trimmed by 0 bases and J by 6 bases, leaving 14 bases between them. The CDR3 covers 16 residues. In germline, CDR1 is MNHEY, CDR2 SVGAGI. CDR3 sequence (DNA): TGTGCCAGCAGTTACTCGAGGGGCAGGGTGGATGAAAAACTGTTTTTT. It is translated as CASSYSRGRVDEKLFF.

The CDR3 DNA reads TGTGCCAGCAGCTTGTCGGGGGGCTGGCAGCCCCAGCATTTT. Translated: CASSLSGGWQPQHF. This chain connects TRBV5-5 to TRBJ1-5; tentative D call: TRBD1 (6 bases). The V end lost 1 base, the J end lost 7 bases, and 12 bases lay between the germline ends. The CDR3 extends over 14 amino acids. The germline V gene encodes CDR1 SGHKS and CDR2 YYEKEE (reference sequence).

As for this clonotype: An end of the junction differs from the germline gene, which may be a read error. The V call is TRBV29-1, the J call TRBJ2-1, with TRBD2 matching over 12 bases. This CDR3 has 12 residues. The germline V gene encodes CDR1 SQVTM and CDR2 ANQGSEA. The CDR3 DNA reads TGCAGCGTTGGGGGGACTAGCGGGTCGACGAGCTTC. Translation: CSVGGTSGSTSF.

J is TRBJ2-6 and V is TRBV6-2 or TRBV6-3, with D possibly being TRBD2 (5 bases). V lost 6 bases and J lost 4, with 13 bases in between. Germline V gene data show CDR1 as MNHEY and CDR2 as SVGEGT. The CDR3 is made up of 15 amino acids. CDR3 DNA sequence: TGTGCCAGCAGAGAGGGAGCTTTGGGGGCCAACGTCCTGACTTTC. This encodes CASREGALGANVLTF.

The gene calls are TRBV20-1 and TRBJ1-3; no clear D. Germline CDR1 reads DFQATT; CDR2 reads SNEGSKA (reference sequence). Trimming took 3 bases from V and 4 from J, leaving 4 bases between them. This CDR3 contains 11 residues. CDR3: CSARFGNTIYF. The CDR3 DNA follows: TGCAGTGCTAGGTTCGGAAACACCATATATTTT.

The rearrangement links TRBV6-2 or TRBV6-3 to TRBJ2-3, with 9 bases identical to TRBD1. CDR3 size: 17 residues. V lost 0 bases, J lost 2 bases, and 6 bases stayed unmatched. Germline CDR1 reads MNHEY; CDR2 reads SVGEGT. CDR3 DNA sequence: TGTGCCAGCAGTTACTCGACCACAGGGGGCCCCACAGATACGCAGTATTTT. Protein: CASSYSTTGGPTDTQYF.

The chain is built from TRBV5-1 and TRBJ2-1; D not certain. Germline lookup yields CDR1 SGHRS and CDR2 YFSETQ. The CDR3 is 14 amino acids. V lost 0 bases and J 5 bases, leaving 9 bases between the germline ends. The CDR3 here is CASSLEGTNNEQFF. CDR3 DNA: TGCGCCAGCAGCTTGGAGGGAACAAACAATGAGCAGTTCTTC.

Judged by abundance, this clonotype is large. The rearrangement joins TRBV6-5 to TRBJ2-7; 7 bases line up with TRBD2. Germline V gene data show CDR1 as MNHEY and CDR2 as SVGAGI. This CDR3 is 13 amino acids long. J gave up 2 bases and V 10 bases, and 8 bases lay outside the gene matches. CDR3 nucleotide sequence: TGTGCCACCGTGCGGGGGACGACCTACGAGCAGTACTTC. This gives the protein CATVRGTTYEQYF.

The V call is TRBV24-1, the J call TRBJ2-3; 7 bases fit TRBD1. The V gene's germline CDR1 is KGHDR and CDR2 SFDVKD. The CDR3 contains 17 residues. After removal of 5 bases from V and 4 bases from J, the junction contained 14 bases not matched to a gene. CDR3 in DNA: TGTGCCACCAGTGGCCCCTGGAAGGGGGCGGCCCCAGATACGCAGTATTTT. This codes for CATSGPWKGAAPDTQYF.